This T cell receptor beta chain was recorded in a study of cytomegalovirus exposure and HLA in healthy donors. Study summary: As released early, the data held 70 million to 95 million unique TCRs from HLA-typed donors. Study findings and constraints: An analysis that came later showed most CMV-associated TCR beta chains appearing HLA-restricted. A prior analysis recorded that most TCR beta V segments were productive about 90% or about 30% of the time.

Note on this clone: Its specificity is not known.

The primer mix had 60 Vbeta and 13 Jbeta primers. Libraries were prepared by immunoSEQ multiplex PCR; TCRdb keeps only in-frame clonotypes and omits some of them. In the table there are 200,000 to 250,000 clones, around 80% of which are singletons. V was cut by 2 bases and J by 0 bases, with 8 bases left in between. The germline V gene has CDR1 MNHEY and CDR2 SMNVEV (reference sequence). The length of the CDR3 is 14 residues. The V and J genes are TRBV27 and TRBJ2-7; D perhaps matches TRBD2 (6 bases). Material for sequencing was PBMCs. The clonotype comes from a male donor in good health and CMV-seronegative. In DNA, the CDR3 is TGTGCCAGCAGTTTAGGGGGACTCTCCTACGAGCAGTACTTC. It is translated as CASSLGGLSYEQYF.